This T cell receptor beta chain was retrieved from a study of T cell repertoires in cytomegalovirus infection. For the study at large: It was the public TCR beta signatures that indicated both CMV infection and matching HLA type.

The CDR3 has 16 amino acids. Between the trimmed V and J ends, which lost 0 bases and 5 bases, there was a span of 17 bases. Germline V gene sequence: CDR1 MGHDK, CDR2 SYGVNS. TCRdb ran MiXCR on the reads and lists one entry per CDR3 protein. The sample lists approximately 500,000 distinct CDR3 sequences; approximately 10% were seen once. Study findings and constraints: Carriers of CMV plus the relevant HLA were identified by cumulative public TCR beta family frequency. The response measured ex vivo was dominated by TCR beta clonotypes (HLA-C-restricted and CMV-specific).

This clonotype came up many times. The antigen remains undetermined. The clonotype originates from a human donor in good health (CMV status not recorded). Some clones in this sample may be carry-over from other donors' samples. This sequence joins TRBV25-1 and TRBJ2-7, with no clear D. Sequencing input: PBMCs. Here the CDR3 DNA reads TGTGCCAGCAGTGAATACTCCCAGGCCCTACTCGACGAGCAGTACTTC. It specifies CASSEYSQALLDEQYF.